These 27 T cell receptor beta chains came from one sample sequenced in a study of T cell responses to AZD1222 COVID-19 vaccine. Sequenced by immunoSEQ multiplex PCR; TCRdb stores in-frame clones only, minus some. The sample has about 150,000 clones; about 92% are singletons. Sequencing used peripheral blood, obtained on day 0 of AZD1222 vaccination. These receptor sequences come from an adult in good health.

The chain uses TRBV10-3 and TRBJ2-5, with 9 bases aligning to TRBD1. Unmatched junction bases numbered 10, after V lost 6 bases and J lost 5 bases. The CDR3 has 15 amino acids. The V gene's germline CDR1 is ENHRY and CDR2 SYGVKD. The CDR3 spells CAIRGDRAGEETQYF. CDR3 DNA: TGTGCCATCAGAGGGGACAGGGCTGGGGAGGAGACCCAGTACTTC.

Written as DNA, the CDR3 is TGTGCCAGTAGGAACTATAGCCTCTACAATGAGCAGTTCTTC. It yields the protein CASRNYSLYNEQFF. J is TRBJ2-1 and V is TRBV19; D remains unclear. V lost 6 bases and J lost 3, with 12 bases in between. Germline V gene sequence: CDR1 LNHDA, CDR2 SQIVND (reference sequence). CDR3 length equals 14 residues.

In DNA form, the CDR3 reads TGTGCCAGCAGCCGAACGGGGACAGGGGTTCAGCCCCAGCATTTT. Its translation is CASSRTGTGVQPQHF. The V gene is TRBV7-9, the J gene TRBJ1-5; 10 bases match TRBD1. With V trimmed by 5 bases and J by 6 bases, 7 bases remained unmatched. Germline lookup yields CDR1 SEHNR and CDR2 FQNEAQ (reference sequence). CDR3 length equals 15 residues.

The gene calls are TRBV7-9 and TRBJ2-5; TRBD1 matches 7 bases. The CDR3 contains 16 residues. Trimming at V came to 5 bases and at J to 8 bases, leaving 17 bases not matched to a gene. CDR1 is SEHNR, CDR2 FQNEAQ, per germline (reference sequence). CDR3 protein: CASSKDRDRVVYTQYF. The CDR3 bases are TGTGCCAGCAGCAAAGACAGGGATCGGGTGGTGTATACCCAGTACTTC.

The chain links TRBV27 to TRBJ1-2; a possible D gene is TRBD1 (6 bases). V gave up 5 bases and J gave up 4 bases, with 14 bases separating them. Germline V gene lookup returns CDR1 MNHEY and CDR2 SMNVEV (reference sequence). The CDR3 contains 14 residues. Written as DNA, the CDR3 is TGTGCCAGCAGTCCAACGGGACACCTCTATGGCTACACCTTC. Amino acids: CASSPTGHLYGYTF.

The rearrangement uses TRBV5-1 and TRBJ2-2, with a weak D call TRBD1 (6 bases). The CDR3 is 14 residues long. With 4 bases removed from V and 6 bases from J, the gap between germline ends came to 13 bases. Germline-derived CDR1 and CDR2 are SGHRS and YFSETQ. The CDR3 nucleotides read TGCGCCAGCAGCCCAGGGGTAGGGGCCGGGGAGCTGTTTTTT. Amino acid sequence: CASSPGVGAGELFF.

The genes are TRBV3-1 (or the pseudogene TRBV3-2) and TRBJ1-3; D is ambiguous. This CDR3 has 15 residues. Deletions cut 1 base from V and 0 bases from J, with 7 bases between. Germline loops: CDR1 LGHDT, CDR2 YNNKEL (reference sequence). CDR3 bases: TGTGCCAGCAGCCAAGTTTGGGGCTCTGGAAACACCATATATTTT. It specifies CASSQVWGSGNTIYF.

CDR3 DNA sequence: TGTGCCATCAGTGACCCCTCTGGGGCCAACGTCCTGACTTTC. Translated: CAISDPSGANVLTF. The V gene is TRBV10-3, the J gene TRBJ2-6, with D hard to call. The CDR3 sequence is 14 residues long. Germline CDR1 ENHRY, CDR2 SYGVKD. V gave up 3 bases and J gave up 0 bases, with 3 bases separating them.

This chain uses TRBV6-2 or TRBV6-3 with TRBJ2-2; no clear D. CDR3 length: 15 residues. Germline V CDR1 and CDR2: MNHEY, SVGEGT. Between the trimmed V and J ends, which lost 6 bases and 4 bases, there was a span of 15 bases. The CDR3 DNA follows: TGTGCCAGCAGCTTGCAGGCACCGAGCACCGGGGAGCTGTTTTTT. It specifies CASSLQAPSTGELFF.

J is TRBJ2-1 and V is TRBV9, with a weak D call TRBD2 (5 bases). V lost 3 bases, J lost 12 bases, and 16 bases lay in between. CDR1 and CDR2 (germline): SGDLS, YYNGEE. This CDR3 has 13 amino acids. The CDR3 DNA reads TGTGCCAGCAGCGGTGACTCCATCGAGGGGCAGTTCTTC. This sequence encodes CASSGDSIEGQFF.

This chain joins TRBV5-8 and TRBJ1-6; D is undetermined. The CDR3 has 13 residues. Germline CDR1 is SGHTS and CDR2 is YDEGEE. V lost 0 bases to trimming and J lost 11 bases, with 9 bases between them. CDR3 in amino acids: CASSLGVLTPLHF. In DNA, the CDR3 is TGTGCCAGCAGCTTGGGGGTCTTGACACCCCTCCACTTT.

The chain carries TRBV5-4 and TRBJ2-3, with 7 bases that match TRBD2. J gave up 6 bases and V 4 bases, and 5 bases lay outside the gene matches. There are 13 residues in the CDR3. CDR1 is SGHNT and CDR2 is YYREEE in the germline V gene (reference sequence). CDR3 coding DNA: TGTGCCAGCAGCCCGACTAGCTCTGATACGCAGTATTTT. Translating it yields CASSPTSSDTQYF. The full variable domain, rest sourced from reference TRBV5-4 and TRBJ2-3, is ETGVTQSPTHLIKTRGQQVTLRCSSQSGHNTVSWYQQALGQGPQFIFQYYREEENGRGNFPPRFSGLQFPNYSSELNVNALELDDSALYLCASSPTSSDTQYFGPGTRLTVL.

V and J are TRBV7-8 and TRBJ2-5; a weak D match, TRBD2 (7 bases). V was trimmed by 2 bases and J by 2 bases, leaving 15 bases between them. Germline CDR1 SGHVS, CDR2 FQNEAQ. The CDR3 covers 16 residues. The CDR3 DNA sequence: TGTGCCAGCAGCTTATTGGCCGGGGGGCTACAAGAGACCCAGTACTTC. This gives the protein CASSLLAGGLQETQYF.

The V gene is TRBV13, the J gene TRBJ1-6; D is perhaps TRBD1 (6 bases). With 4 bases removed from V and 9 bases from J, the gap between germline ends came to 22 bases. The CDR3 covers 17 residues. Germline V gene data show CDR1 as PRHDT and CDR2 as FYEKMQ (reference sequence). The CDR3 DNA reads TGTGCCAGCAGCTACGGGAAAGGGACATCCACGATTTCACCCCTCCACTTT. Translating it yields CASSYGKGTSTISPLHF.

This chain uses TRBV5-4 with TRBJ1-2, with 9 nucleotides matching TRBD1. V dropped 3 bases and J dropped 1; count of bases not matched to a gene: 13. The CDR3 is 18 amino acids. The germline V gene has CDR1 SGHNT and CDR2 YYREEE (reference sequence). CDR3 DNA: TGTGCCAGCAGCTGGCCGGGACAGGGAACGGGGATTAACTATGGCTACACCTTC. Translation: CASSWPGQGTGINYGYTF.

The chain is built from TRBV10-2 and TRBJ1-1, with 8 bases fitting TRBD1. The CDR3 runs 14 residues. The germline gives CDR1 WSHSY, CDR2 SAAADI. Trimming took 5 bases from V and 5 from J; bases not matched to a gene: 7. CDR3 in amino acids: CASSKDRVFTEAFF. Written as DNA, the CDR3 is TGCGCCAGCAGTAAGGACAGGGTGTTTACTGAAGCTTTCTTT.

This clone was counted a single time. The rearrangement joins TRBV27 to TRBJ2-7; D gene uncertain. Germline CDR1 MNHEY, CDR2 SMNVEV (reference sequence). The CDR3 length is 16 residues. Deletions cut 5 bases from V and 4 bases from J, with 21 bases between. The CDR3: CASSVKDTSSIYEQYF. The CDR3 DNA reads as TGTGCCAGCAGTGTTAAAGACACATCGTCTATATACGAGCAGTACTTC.

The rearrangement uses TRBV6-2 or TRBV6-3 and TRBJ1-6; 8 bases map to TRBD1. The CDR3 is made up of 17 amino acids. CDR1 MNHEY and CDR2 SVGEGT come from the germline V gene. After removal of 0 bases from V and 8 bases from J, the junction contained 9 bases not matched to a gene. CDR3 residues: CASSYSSGQGYDSPLHF. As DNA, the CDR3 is TGTGCCAGCAGTTACTCTTCCGGACAGGGTTATGATTCACCCCTCCACTTT.

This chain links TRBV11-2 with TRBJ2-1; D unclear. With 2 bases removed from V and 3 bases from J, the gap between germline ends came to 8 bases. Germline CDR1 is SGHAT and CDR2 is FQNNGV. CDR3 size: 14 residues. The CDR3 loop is CASSLQLYYNEQFF. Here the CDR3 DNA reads TGTGCCAGCAGCTTACAACTCTACTACAATGAGCAGTTCTTC.

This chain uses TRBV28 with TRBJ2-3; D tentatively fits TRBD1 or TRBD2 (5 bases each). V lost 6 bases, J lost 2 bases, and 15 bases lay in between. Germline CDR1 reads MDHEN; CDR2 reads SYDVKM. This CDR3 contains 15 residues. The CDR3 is CASSPPFGTTDTQYF. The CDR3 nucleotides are TGTGCCAGCAGCCCGCCTTTCGGGACCACAGATACGCAGTATTTT. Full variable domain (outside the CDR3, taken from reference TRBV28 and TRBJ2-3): DVKVTQSSRYLVKRTGEKVFLECVQDMDHENMFWYRQDPGLGLRLIYFSYDVKMKEKGDIPEGYSVSREKKERFSLILESASTNQTSMYLCASSPPFGTTDTQYFGPGTRLTVL.

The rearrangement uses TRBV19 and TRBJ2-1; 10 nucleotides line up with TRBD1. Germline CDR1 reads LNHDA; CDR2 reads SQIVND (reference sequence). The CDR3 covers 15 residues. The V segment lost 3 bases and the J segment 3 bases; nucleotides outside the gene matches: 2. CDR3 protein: CASSMDRGFYNEQFF. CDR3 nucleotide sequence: TGTGCCAGTAGTATGGACAGGGGGTTCTACAATGAGCAGTTCTTC.

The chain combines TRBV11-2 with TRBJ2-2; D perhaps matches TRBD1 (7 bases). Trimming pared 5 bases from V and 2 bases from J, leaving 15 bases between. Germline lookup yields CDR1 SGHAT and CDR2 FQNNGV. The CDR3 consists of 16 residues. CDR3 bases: TGTGCCAGCAGCGCAGGGGGGACCTTCAACACCGGGGAGCTGTTTTTT. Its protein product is CASSAGGTFNTGELFF. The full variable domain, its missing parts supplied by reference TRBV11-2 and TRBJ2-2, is EAGVAQSPRYKIIEKRQSVAFWCNPISGHATLYWYQQILGQGPKLLIQFQNNGVVDDSQLPKDRFSAERLKGVDSTLKIQPAKLEDSAVYLCASSAGGTFNTGELFFGEGSRLTVL.

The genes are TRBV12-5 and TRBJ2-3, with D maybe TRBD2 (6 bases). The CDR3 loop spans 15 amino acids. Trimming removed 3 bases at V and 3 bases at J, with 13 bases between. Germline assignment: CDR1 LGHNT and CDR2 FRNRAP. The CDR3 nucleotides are TGTGCTAGTGGTTTAGGCCGGAGCGGGACAGATACGCAGTATTTT. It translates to CASGLGRSGTDTQYF.

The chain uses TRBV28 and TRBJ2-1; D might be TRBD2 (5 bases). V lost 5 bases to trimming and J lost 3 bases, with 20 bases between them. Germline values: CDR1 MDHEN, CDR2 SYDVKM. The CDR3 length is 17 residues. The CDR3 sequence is CASSPHWRLKDYNEQFF. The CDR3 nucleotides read TGTGCCAGCAGTCCCCATTGGAGACTAAAAGACTACAATGAGCAGTTCTTC. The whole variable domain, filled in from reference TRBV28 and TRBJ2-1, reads DVKVTQSSRYLVKRTGEKVFLECVQDMDHENMFWYRQDPGLGLRLIYFSYDVKMKEKGDIPEGYSVSREKKERFSLILESASTNQTSMYLCASSPHWRLKDYNEQFFGPGTRLTVL.

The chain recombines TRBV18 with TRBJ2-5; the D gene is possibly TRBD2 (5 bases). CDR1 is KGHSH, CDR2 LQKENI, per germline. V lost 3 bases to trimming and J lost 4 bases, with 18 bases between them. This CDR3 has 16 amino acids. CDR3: CASSPYSRGSGETQYF. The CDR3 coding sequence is TGTGCCAGCTCACCTTACAGTCGAGGGTCTGGAGAGACCCAGTACTTC.

CDR3 sequence (DNA): TGCGCCAGCAGACCCGGACAGTTCCCTGAAGCTTTCTTT. It translates to CASRPGQFPEAFF. The chain combines TRBV5-1 with TRBJ1-1; D perhaps matches TRBD1 (6 bases). V lost 5 bases and J 6 bases, leaving 14 bases between the germline ends. The CDR3 length is 13 residues. The germline V gene has CDR1 SGHRS and CDR2 YFSETQ.

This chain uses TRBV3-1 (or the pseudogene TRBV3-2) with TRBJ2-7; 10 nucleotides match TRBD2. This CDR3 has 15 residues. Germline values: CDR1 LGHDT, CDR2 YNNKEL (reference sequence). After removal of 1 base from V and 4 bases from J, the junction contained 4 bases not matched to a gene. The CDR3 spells CASSQGASGSYEQYF. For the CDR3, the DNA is TGTGCCAGCAGCCAAGGGGCTAGCGGGAGTTACGAGCAGTACTTC.